These 30 T cell receptor beta chains originate from one sample sequenced in a study of siplizumab effects on memory and regulatory T cells. TCRdb's table, derived via immunoSEQ multiplex PCR, lists solely in-frame clones and lacks some. This repertoire shows about 56,000 clones, around 97% found once; its top ten account for 1.1%. Sample: naive CD8+ T cells sorted from blood. The source is a human donor in good health.

The chain uses TRBV7-9 and TRBJ1-1; unclear D gene. The CDR3 contains 11 residues. The ends were cut back, 6 bases at V and 4 bases at J, with 6 bases in the middle. In germline, CDR1 is SEHNR, CDR2 FQNEAQ (reference sequence). CDR3 residues: CASRSGTEAFF. CDR3 in DNA: TGTGCCAGCAGATCGGGCACTGAAGCTTTCTTT.

The chain combines TRBV19 with TRBJ1-1; D perhaps matches TRBD1 (5 bases). Germline V gene sequence: CDR1 LNHDA, CDR2 SQIVND (reference sequence). Trimming removed 7 bases from V and 3 bases from J, with 15 bases in between. The CDR3 contains 14 residues. CDR3 in DNA: TGTGCCAGTACCAAAGGGCAGGGATACACTGAAGCTTTCTTT. Protein product: CASTKGQGYTEAFF.

The rearrangement joins TRBV9 to TRBJ2-2; 7 bases are a match to TRBD1. V lost 3 bases and J lost 0; bases outside the gene matches: 5. Germline CDR1 is SGDLS and CDR2 is YYNGEE. This CDR3 is 16 amino acids long. The CDR3 nucleotides are TGTGCCAGCAGCGCCCAGGACAGGACGAACACCGGGGAGCTGTTTTTT. Protein sequence: CASSAQDRTNTGELFF.

The chain recombines TRBV13 with TRBJ2-3, with 9 bases lining up with TRBD1. This CDR3 has 15 amino acids. Looked up from germline, CDR1 is PRHDT and CDR2 is FYEKMQ (reference sequence). The V segment lost 3 bases and the J segment 1 base; nucleotides outside the gene matches: 2. For the CDR3, the DNA is TGTGCCAGCAGCTTGGGACAGGGCGGCACAGATACGCAGTATTTT. Protein: CASSLGQGGTDTQYF.

The DNA of the CDR3 is TGTGCCAGCAGTGACACAGGGTCCCCTGGAAACACCATATATTTT. It translates to CASSDTGSPGNTIYF. This chain connects TRBV28 to TRBJ1-3, with D perhaps TRBD1 (6 bases). Germline assignment: CDR1 MDHEN and CDR2 SYDVKM. V lost 5 bases to trimming and J lost 2 bases, with 13 bases between them. The CDR3 length is 15 residues.

This chain connects TRBV28 to TRBJ2-7, with TRBD2 matching 7 bases. The junction had 13 bases not matched to a gene; V was cut back by 2 bases and J by 3 bases. The CDR3 sequence is 17 residues long. The germline CDR1 and CDR2 sequences are MDHEN and SYDVKM. CDR3 nucleotide sequence: TGTGCCAGCAGTTTACGCTCGCTAGCGGAGATTTACTACGAGCAGTACTTC. It codes for CASSLRSLAEIYYEQYF. The variable domain in full, completed from reference TRBV28 and TRBJ2-7, reads DVKVTQSSRYLVKRTGEKVFLECVQDMDHENMFWYRQDPGLGLRLIYFSYDVKMKEKGDIPEGYSVSREKKERFSLILESASTNQTSMYLCASSLRSLAEIYYEQYFGPGTRLTVT.

V usage is TRBV7-2 and J usage is TRBJ2-7; D unclear. Deletions cut 3 bases from V and 3 bases from J, with 12 bases between. CDR1 SGHTA and CDR2 FQGNSA come from the germline V gene. The CDR3 consists of 14 residues. This chain's CDR3 is CASSFDQADYEQYF. DNA for the CDR3: TGTGCCAGCAGCTTTGACCAGGCCGACTACGAGCAGTACTTC.

The chain joins TRBV5-8 to TRBJ2-7; D not certain. Germline V CDR1 and CDR2: SGHTS, YDEGEE. V was clipped by 2 bases and J by 0 bases, with 9 bases between them. The CDR3 has 14 residues. In DNA, the CDR3 is TGTGCCAGCAGCTTTGGCAGCCACTCCTACGAGCAGTACTTC. The encoded protein is CASSFGSHSYEQYF.

The chain couples TRBV27 to TRBJ1-4, with D perhaps TRBD1 (6 bases). Looked up from germline, CDR1 is MNHEY and CDR2 is SMNVEV (reference sequence). This CDR3 comprises 15 residues. Trimming left V 2 bases short and J 3 bases short, with 10 bases between. CDR3 in DNA: TGTGCCAGCAGTTTAGTGGCAGGGGCTAATGAAAAACTGTTTTTT. This gives the protein CASSLVAGANEKLFF.

The CDR3, as DNA: TGTGCCAGCAGCGACTCAGGGCGTAGCAATCAGCCCCAGCATTTT. Translated, it gives CASSDSGRSNQPQHF. This chain uses TRBV7-3 with TRBJ1-5; maybe TRBD1 (5 bases). The ends were cut back, 5 bases at V and 0 bases at J, with 11 bases in the middle. The CDR3 has 15 amino acids. The germline gives CDR1 SGHTA, CDR2 FQGTGA.

This sequence joins TRBV29-1 and TRBJ2-7; 10 positions agree with TRBD2. This CDR3 has 13 residues. The germline V gene encodes CDR1 SQVTM and CDR2 ANQGSEA. Losses at the gene ends were 4 bases for V and 1 base for J; bases not matched to a gene: 1. The CDR3 sequence: CSVVAGGSYEQYF. The CDR3 DNA follows: TGCAGCGTTGTAGCGGGAGGATCCTACGAGCAGTACTTC.

The rearrangement joins TRBV7-8 to TRBJ2-1, with 9 bases lining up with TRBD2. The CDR3 extends over 17 amino acids. The V and J ends lost 2 bases and 1 base, in that order; junction bases with no gene match: 6. Germline CDR1 and CDR2: SGHVS and FQNEAQ. CDR3: CASSLKSAGGSYNEQFF. The CDR3 DNA reads as TGTGCCAGCAGCTTAAAATCTGCGGGAGGGTCCTACAATGAGCAGTTCTTC. The full variable domain, rest sourced from reference TRBV7-8 and TRBJ2-1, is GAGVSQSPRYKVAKRGQDVALRCDPISGHVSLFWYQQALGQGPEFLTYFQNEAQLDKSGLPSDRFFAERPEGSVSTLKIQRTQQEDSAVYLCASSLKSAGGSYNEQFFGPGTRLTVL.

The chain carries TRBV9 and TRBJ2-3; D is unclear. Looked up from germline, CDR1 is SGDLS and CDR2 is YYNGEE. This CDR3 spans 15 amino acids. Trimming stripped 4 bases from V and 1 base from J, with 13 bases between. Here the CDR3 reads CASSRLEGRTDTQYF. The CDR3 DNA is TGTGCCAGCAGCCGCCTGGAAGGCCGCACAGATACGCAGTATTTT.

This chain joins TRBV9 and TRBJ1-2, with 9 bases matching TRBD1. The CDR3 runs 15 residues. Germline V lookup: CDR1 SGDLS, CDR2 YYNGEE. J was trimmed by 0 bases and V by 2 bases; bases with no gene match: 2. This CDR3 reads CASSVGDRANYGYTF. CDR3 nucleotides: TGTGCCAGCAGCGTTGGGGACAGGGCTAACTATGGCTACACCTTC.

CDR3 coding DNA: TGTGCCAGCAGCTTCGAAGCCCACACCGGGGAGCTGTTTTTT. This encodes CASSFEAHTGELFF. The rearrangement uses TRBV7-6 and TRBJ2-2, with D hard to call. Trimming took off 3 bases at V and 3 bases at J, with 8 bases between the two ends. This CDR3 comprises 14 residues. Per the germline V gene, CDR1 is SGHVS and CDR2 is FNYEAQ.

This chain connects TRBV30 to TRBJ2-2, with D tentatively TRBD1 (6 bases). CDR1 is GTSNPN and CDR2 is SVGIG in the germline V gene (reference sequence). This CDR3 spans 16 amino acids. V shed 3 bases and J shed 8 bases, with 22 bases lying between them. The CDR3: CAWSPGHLLFRGELFF. For the CDR3, the DNA is TGTGCCTGGAGCCCGGGACACCTCTTGTTCCGTGGGGAGCTGTTTTTT.

The rearrangement uses TRBV19 and TRBJ2-1, with 12 bases lining up with TRBD2. The CDR3 is made up of 15 amino acids. Germline CDR1 and CDR2: LNHDA and SQIVND (reference sequence). J was trimmed by 6 bases and V by 5 bases; bases with no gene match: 5. CDR3 sequence: CASSPLAGGFNEQFF. CDR3 in DNA: TGTGCCAGTAGTCCGCTAGCGGGAGGGTTCAATGAGCAGTTCTTC. Complete variable domain (other parts from reference TRBV19 and TRBJ2-1): DGGITQSPKYLFRKEGQNVTLSCEQNLNHDAMYWYRQDPGQGLRLIYYSQIVNDFQKGDIAEGYSVSREKKESFPLTVTSAQKNPTAFYLCASSPLAGGFNEQFFGPGTRLTVL.

The genes are TRBV7-9 and TRBJ1-5; D may be TRBD1 (6 bases). Trimming cost V 2 bases and J 0 bases, with 11 bases left between them. This CDR3 has 16 residues. Germline-derived CDR1 and CDR2 are SEHNR and FQNEAQ (reference sequence). CDR3 protein: CASSLTGGYSNQPQHF. The CDR3 DNA is TGTGCCAGCAGCTTAACCGGGGGCTATAGCAATCAGCCCCAGCATTTT.

The CDR3 loop reads CASSRTNPGYTF. CDR3 DNA sequence: TGTGCCAGCAGCCGGACCAACCCAGGCTACACCTTC. The chain recombines TRBV6-5 with TRBJ1-2, with D unclear. The CDR3 is 12 amino acids. Germline-derived CDR1 and CDR2 are MNHEY and SVGAGI. V was trimmed by 6 bases and J by 8 bases, leaving 13 bases between them.

This clone was counted a single time. The chain links TRBV6-5 to TRBJ1-4; TRBD1 might be the D (6 bases). The length of the CDR3 is 12 residues. Germline CDR1 reads MNHEY; CDR2 reads SVGAGI. V lost 10 bases, J lost 7 bases, and 13 bases lay in between. The CDR3 region has the DNA TGTGCCACCCGGGACATGGGTGAAAAACTGTTTTTT. It encodes CATRDMGEKLFF.

This chain uses TRBV2 with TRBJ2-5; D might be TRBD2 (7 bases). The length of the CDR3 is 15 residues. The V end was cut by 6 bases, the J end by 5 bases, with 19 bases between. Germline V gene data show CDR1 as SNHLY and CDR2 as FYNNEI. The chain's CDR3 is CASRVHGGPAETQYF. The CDR3 nucleotides are TGTGCCAGCAGGGTACACGGGGGGCCGGCGGAGACCCAGTACTTC.

The chain joins TRBV20-1 to TRBJ2-5; D unclear. CDR3 size: 11 residues. Trimming cost V 6 bases and J 5 bases, with 10 bases left between them. CDR1 is DFQATT, CDR2 SNEGSKA, per germline (reference sequence). The CDR3, as DNA: TGCAGTGCCCGCACCAGCGAGACCCAGTACTTC. Its translation: CSARTSETQYF.

The rearrangement uses TRBV7-8 and TRBJ2-1; D could derive from TRBD1 or TRBD2 (5 bases each). Trimming stripped 5 bases from V and 8 bases from J, with 19 bases between. CDR3 length equals 15 residues. Looked up from germline, CDR1 is SGHVS and CDR2 is FQNEAQ. In DNA form, the CDR3 reads TGTGCCAGCAGCCTAGGGCCCCAGGGAGCCCATGAGCAGTTCTTC. It encodes CASSLGPQGAHEQFF.

The V call is TRBV5-1, the J call TRBJ2-3; D unresolved. From germline, CDR1 is SGHRS and CDR2 YFSETQ. The CDR3 consists of 14 residues. V gave up 0 bases and J gave up 0 bases, with 5 bases separating them. CDR3 region: CASSLEVSTDTQYF. CDR3 nucleotides: TGCGCCAGCAGCTTGGAAGTCAGCACAGATACGCAGTATTTT.

The chain is built from TRBV5-1 and TRBJ2-2; 10 bases fit TRBD2. CDR3 length equals 17 residues. Germline lookup yields CDR1 SGHRS and CDR2 YFSETQ. With 4 bases clipped from V and 4 bases from J, the junction kept 10 bases outside the gene matches. CDR3 DNA sequence: TGCGCCAGCAGCAGCAATCTAGCGGGAGTTCTCACCGGGGAGCTGTTTTTT. As protein: CASSSNLAGVLTGELFF.

This clone came up once. This chain joins TRBV6-5 and TRBJ2-1, with 12 positions matching TRBD2. V gave up 4 bases and J gave up 8 bases; unmatched junction bases: 3. Germline CDR1 MNHEY, CDR2 SVGAGI. The CDR3 extends over 14 amino acids. In DNA, the CDR3 is TGTGCCAGCAGTTCCGGGACTAGCGGGTATGAGCAGTTCTTC. This sequence encodes CASSSGTSGYEQFF.

The rearrangement links TRBV6-5 to TRBJ2-1; no reliable D call. This CDR3 spans 12 amino acids. From germline, CDR1 is MNHEY and CDR2 SVGAGI. Trimming removed 7 bases from V and 5 bases from J, with 9 bases in between. The CDR3 bases are TGTGCCAGCACCTACCCCCACAATGAGCAGTTCTTC. Protein sequence: CASTYPHNEQFF.

Concerning this clone itself: The limits of the CDR3 on the DNA are not certain, so only TCRdb's listed CDR3 is given. The chain uses TRBV6-6 and TRBJ1-3. The germline CDR1 and CDR2 sequences are MNHNY and SVGAGI (reference sequence). Counting both end residues, the CDR3 totals 14 amino acids. The CDR3 spells CASSSSASGNTIYF.

This chain joins TRBV27 and TRBJ2-7, with TRBD1 as a possible D gene (6 bases). Germline V gives CDR1 MNHEY, CDR2 SMNVEV (reference sequence). The CDR3 has 15 amino acids. The V and J ends lost 5 bases and 4 bases respectively, with 18 bases between them. The CDR3 nucleotides are TGTGCCAGCAGTCCCCGGACAGACGAGTTTTACGAGCAGTACTTC. Residues: CASSPRTDEFYEQYF.

The genes are TRBV25-1 and TRBJ2-5; the D gene is possibly TRBD2 (5 bases). V was cut by 1 base and J by 0 bases, with 12 bases left in between. The germline CDR1 and CDR2 sequences are MGHDK and SYGVNS. The CDR3 runs to 16 residues. As DNA, the CDR3 is TGTGCCAGCAGTGAATCCGTACTAGTTTACCAAGAGACCCAGTACTTC. Translation: CASSESVLVYQETQYF.